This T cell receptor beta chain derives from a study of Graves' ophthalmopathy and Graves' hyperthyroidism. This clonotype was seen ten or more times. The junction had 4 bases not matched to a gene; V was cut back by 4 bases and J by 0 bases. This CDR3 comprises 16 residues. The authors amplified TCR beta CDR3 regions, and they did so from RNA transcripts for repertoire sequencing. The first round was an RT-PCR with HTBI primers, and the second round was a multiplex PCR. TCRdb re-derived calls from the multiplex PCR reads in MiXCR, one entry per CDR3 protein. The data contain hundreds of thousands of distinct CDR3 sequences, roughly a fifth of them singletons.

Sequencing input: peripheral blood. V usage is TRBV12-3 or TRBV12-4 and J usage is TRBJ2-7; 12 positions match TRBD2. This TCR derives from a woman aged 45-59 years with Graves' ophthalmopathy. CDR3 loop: CASSSRTSGTSYEQYF. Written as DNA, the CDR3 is TGTGCCAGCAGTTCCCGGACTAGCGGGACCTCCTACGAGCAGTACTTC.